Below, 8 T cell receptor beta chains from the same sample are listed, as sequenced in a study of T cells after yellow fever vaccination. TCRdb called the 5' RACE reads again in MiXCR, with one record for every CDR3 protein. The sample lists about 340,000 distinct CDR3 sequences; around 4.1% were seen once. Material: PBMCs, obtained 5 days after the yellow fever booster vaccination. These receptors all stem from a man aged 18 to 29 who received the YFV17D yellow fever vaccine.

In this sample, this clonotype turned up many times. The rearrangement joins TRBV28 to TRBJ1-4; D gene unclear. CDR3 length: 12 residues. CDR1 and CDR2 from the germline V gene are MDHEN and SYDVKM. Trimming left V 2 bases short and J 7 bases short, with 5 bases between. CDR3 protein: CASSLRGEKLFF. As DNA, the CDR3 is TGTGCCAGCAGTTTAAGAGGTGAAAAACTGTTTTTT.

This clonotype was picked up a small number of times. This sequence joins TRBV15 and TRBJ2-5; a possible D gene is TRBD1 (5 bases). The CDR3 contains 16 residues. V was trimmed by 0 bases and J by 0 bases, leaving 11 bases between them. Germline CDR1 is LNHNV and CDR2 is YYDKDF (reference sequence). The chain's CDR3 is CATSRDAPDNQETQYF. Written as DNA, the CDR3 is TGTGCCACCAGCAGAGATGCCCCGGACAACCAAGAGACCCAGTACTTC.

This clonotype turned up a few times. V and J are TRBV5-1 and TRBJ2-1; no reliable D call. Germline V gives CDR1 SGHRS, CDR2 YFSETQ. The length of the CDR3 is 14 residues. Trimming shortened V by 4 bases and J by 1 base, and 9 bases separated the two germline ends. The CDR3 coding sequence is TGCGCCAGCAGCCATAGTGGTTCCTACAATGAGCAGTTCTTC. Its translation: CASSHSGSYNEQFF.

The chain couples TRBV4-1 to TRBJ2-1, with 7 bases identical to TRBD1. CDR3 size: 17 residues. V was pared by 1 base and J by 7 bases, with 13 bases of the junction left unmatched. Germline-derived CDR1 and CDR2 are MGHRA and YSYEKL. CDR3 sequence (DNA): TGCGCCAGCAGCCAAGGCGTCTCCCGGGACAGTTTGAATGAGCAGTTCTTC. Residues: CASSQGVSRDSLNEQFF.

This rearrangement joins TRBV9 to TRBJ2-2; D possibly corresponds to TRBD1 (5 bases). Trimming removed 4 bases from V and 5 bases from J, with 15 bases in between. The CDR3 loop spans 15 amino acids. CDR1 and CDR2 from the germline V gene are SGDLS and YYNGEE. The CDR3 here is CASSPRTIRTGELFF. The CDR3 DNA sequence: TGTGCCAGCAGCCCTCGGACAATCCGAACCGGGGAGCTGTTTTTT.

This clonotype has ten or more counts. The chain employs TRBV24-1 and TRBJ2-1; TRBD1 aligns across 12 bases. The CDR3 has 15 residues. With V trimmed by 4 bases and J by 8 bases, 5 bases remained unmatched. Germline V gene lookup returns CDR1 KGHDR and CDR2 SFDVKD. DNA of the CDR3: TGTGCCACCAGTGACCCCGGGACAGGGGGCGATGAGCAGTTCTTC. Its translation is CATSDPGTGGDEQFF.

CDR3 region: CASSPPDKGNTEAFF. In nucleotides, the CDR3 is TGTGCCAGCAGCCCACCGGATAAGGGAAACACTGAAGCTTTCTTT. The chain joins TRBV6-1 to TRBJ1-1; D is unresolved. The CDR3 is made up of 15 amino acids. Trimming took off 6 bases at V and 2 bases at J, with 16 bases between the two ends. Looked up from germline, CDR1 is MNHNS and CDR2 is SASEGT.

At least ten counts were recorded for this clonotype. J is TRBJ2-7 and V is TRBV27, with 9 bases matching TRBD1. Germline CDR1 MNHEY, CDR2 SMNVEV (reference sequence). CDR3 size: 16 residues. J gave up 3 bases and V 6 bases, and 12 bases lay outside the gene matches. As DNA, the CDR3 is TGTGCCAGCAGATCGGCGAGACAGGGGGTAATCTACGAGCAGTACTTC. Translating it yields CASRSARQGVIYEQYF.